These T cell receptor beta chains were read from a single sample in a study of shared clonotypes between healthy human individuals. The protocol was immunoSEQ multiplex PCR, while the TCRdb copy is restricted to in-frame clones and leaves out a portion. The sample lists about 2.1 million clones, under 95% occurring once. Sequences were obtained from naive CD8+ T cells from PBMCs. Receptors were obtained from a man between 18 and 35 years old in good health. Some clones in this sample may be carry-over from other donors' samples. Both conserved end residues are part of each CDR3. A D gene is named only where the DNA matches it firmly. Only part of the rows carry a size: once, few, many, or a class if the clone is expanded.

NA,TRBJ2-1,15,TRBD2,TRBV27,CASKLGTSGYNEQFF,TGTGCCAGCAAACTGGGGACTAGCGGATACAATGAGCAGTTCTTC
NA,TRBJ2-2,14,NA,TRBV13,CASSLSRGTGELFF,TGTGCCAGCAGCCTATCGAGGGGCACCGGGGAGCTGTTTTTT
NA,TRBJ1-1,16,NA,TRBV5-1,CASSLARQAFDTEAFF,TGCGCCAGCAGCTTGGCTCGGCAGGCCTTTGACACTGAAGCTTTCTTT
NA,TRBJ2-7,16,TRBD1,TRBV4-1,CASSPRQGISIYEQYF,TGCGCCAGCAGCCCACGACAGGGGATATCGATCTACGAGCAGTACTTC
NA,TRBJ2-7,13,TRBD1,TRBV7-9,CASSSWTGNEQYF,TGTGCCAGCAGCTCCTGGACAGGGAACGAGCAGTACTTC
NA,TRBJ2-7,15,TRBD1,TRBV30,CAWSVQGTGYHEQYF,TGTGCCTGGAGTGTACAGGGGACAGGGTATCACGAGCAGTACTTC
NA,TRBJ2-5,15,TRBD1,TRBV5-1,CASSLDRGSGETQYF,TGCGCCAGCAGCTTGGACAGGGGAAGTGGAGAGACCCAGTACTTC
NA,TRBJ1-2,14,TRBD1,TRBV30,CAWSAGTGNYGYTF,TGTGCCTGGAGTGCCGGGACAGGGAACTATGGCTACACCTTC
NA,TRBJ2-7,14,TRBD1,TRBV10-3,CAIRGTGKTYEQYF,TGTGCCATCAGGGGGACAGGGAAGACCTACGAGCAGTACTTC
NA,TRBJ2-3,14,TRBD2,TRBV9,CASSGTSGKDTQYF,TGTGCCAGCAGCGGGACTAGCGGGAAGGATACGCAGTATTTT
NA,TRBJ1-3,13,TRBD1,TRBV15,CATGDRGPDTIYF,TGTGCCACCGGGGACAGGGGGCCGGACACCATATATTTT
NA,TRBJ2-6,17,NA,TRBV7-9,CASSLALQNSGANVLTF,TGTGCCAGCAGTTTAGCTTTGCAAAACTCTGGGGCCAACGTCCTGACTTTC
NA,TRBJ2-4,16,NA,TRBV7-9,CASSSPPGVDKNIQYF,TGTGCCAGCAGCTCCCCCCCGGGGGTGGACAAAAACATTCAGTACTTC
NA,TRBJ2-5,13,NA,TRBV5-1,CASIPQYEETQYF,TGCGCCAGCATACCACAGTACGAAGAGACCCAGTACTTC
NA,TRBJ2-7,13,NA,TRBV12-1,CASSLGLLYEQYF,TGTGCCAGCAGCTTGGGACTCCTCTACGAGCAGTACTTC
NA,TRBJ1-5,13,NA,TRBV28,CASSKAGSQPQHF,TGTGCCAGCAGTAAGGCGGGGAGTCAGCCCCAGCATTTT
NA,TRBJ2-7,12,NA,TRBV27,CASSRVCYEQYF,TGTGCCAGCAGTCGCGTGTGCTACGAGCAGTACTTC
NA,TRBJ2-2,16,NA,TRBV28,CASSPWGNANTGELFF,TGTGCCAGCAGCCCGTGGGGAAACGCGAACACCGGGGAGCTGTTTTTT
NA,TRBJ2-7,13,NA,TRBV30,CAYISDGIYEQYF,TGTGCCTACATTTCAGACGGAATTTACGAGCAGTACTTC
NA,TRBJ1-6,16,NA,TRBV7-9,CASSLTDGSYNSPLHF,TGTGCCAGCAGCTTAACTGATGGCTCCTATAATTCACCCCTCCACTTT
once,TRBJ2-2,16,NA,TRBV19,CASSSAAGTRLGELFF,TGTGCCAGTAGTTCTGCCGCGGGAACTCGTCTGGGGGAGCTGTTTTTT
NA,TRBJ1-1,12,NA,TRBV29-1,CSVEGTNTEAFF,TGCAGCGTTGAGGGGACAAACACTGAAGCTTTCTTT
NA,TRBJ2-2,16,TRBD1,TRBV29-1,CSVDAGGDRGTGELFF,TGCAGCGTTGATGCCGGCGGAGACAGGGGCACCGGGGAGCTGTTTTTT
NA,TRBJ1-4,11,NA,TRBV4-2,CASRLGEKLFF,TGTGCCAGCAGATTGGGGGAAAAACTGTTTTTT
NA,TRBJ1-3,15,NA,TRBV9,CASSVDGSSGNTIYF,TGTGCCAGCAGCGTGGACGGCAGCTCTGGAAACACCATATATTTT
NA,TRBJ2-1,14,TRBD1,TRBV4-1,CASSHGTGVNEQFF,TGCGCCAGCAGCCACGGGACAGGGGTCAATGAGCAGTTCTTC
few,TRBJ1-1,11,NA,TRBV28,CASSLSGEAFF,TGTGCCAGCAGTTTAAGCGGTGAAGCTTTCTTT
NA,TRBJ2-7,16,TRBD2,TRBV5-4,CASSSPGIAGTYEQYF,TGTGCCAGCAGCTCACCCGGCATAGCGGGTACTTACGAGCAGTACTTC
NA,TRBJ2-5,15,NA,TRBV27,CASSSLGDSLETQYF,TGTGCCAGCAGCTCCTTGGGGGATTCTTTGGAGACCCAGTACTTC
once,TRBJ1-5,16,NA,TRBV27,CASSLLGEPGNQPQHF,TGTGCCAGCAGTTTATTAGGGGAACCGGGCAATCAGCCCCAGCATTTT
NA,TRBJ2-3,13,TRBD1,TRBV5-1,CASRGGGTDTQYF,TGCGCCAGCAGAGGGGGCGGCACAGATACGCAGTATTTT
NA,TRBJ2-7,14,TRBD2,TRBV9,CASSPPSGTYEQYF,TGTGCCAGCAGCCCCCCTAGCGGTACCTACGAGCAGTACTTC
NA,TRBJ2-5,16,TRBD2,TRBV11-2,CASSQRTSGLQETQYF,TGTGCCAGCAGCCAACGGACTAGCGGCCTTCAAGAGACCCAGTACTTC
once,TRBJ2-7,17,NA,TRBV9,CASSVSGSAGFAYEQYF,TGTGCCAGCAGCGTAAGCGGCTCGGCGGGCTTTGCCTACGAGCAGTACTTC
NA,TRBJ2-5,14,TRBD2,TRBV2,CASSAGLAKETQYF,TGTGCCAGCAGTGCAGGACTAGCAAAAGAGACCCAGTACTTC
NA,TRBJ2-7,14,NA,TRBV6-5,CASSYEMGAGEQYF,TGTGCCAGCAGTTACGAGATGGGGGCTGGGGAGCAGTACTTC
NA,TRBJ2-7,13,NA,TRBV9,CASSVGTTEEQYF,TGTGCCAGCAGCGTAGGGACTACGGAGGAGCAGTACTTC
NA,TRBJ2-1,15,TRBD1,TRBV4-1,CASSYGQGARNEQFF,TGCGCCAGCAGCTACGGACAGGGGGCTCGCAATGAGCAGTTCTTC
NA,TRBJ1-1,15,NA,TRBV7-9,CASSPLGTSFTEAFF,TGTGCCAGCAGCCCATTAGGCACGAGTTTCACTGAAGCTTTCTTT
NA,TRBJ2-1,14,TRBD2,TRBV5-6,CASSGTSGYNEQFF,TGTGCCAGCAGCGGGACTAGCGGATACAATGAGCAGTTCTTC
NA,TRBJ2-1,12,NA,TRBV10-3,CAISRGDNEQFF,TGTGCCATCTCTCGTGGTGACAATGAGCAGTTCTTC
once,TRBJ2-1,16,TRBD2,TRBV5-1,CASREAREVPGYEQFF,TGCGCCAGCAGAGAAGCACGGGAGGTCCCTGGGTATGAGCAGTTCTTC